This is a list of T cell receptor beta chains from one sample in a study of T cell repertoires in cytomegalovirus infection. TCRdb reanalysed the reads using MiXCR and keeps one entry per CDR3 protein. The repertoire holds around 530,000 distinct CDR3 sequences, with approximately 17% as singletons. Sequenced material: CD8+ T cells from PBMCs. These TCRs come from a human donor in good health (CMV status not recorded). Some clones in this sample may be carry-over from other donors' samples. The CDR3 runs from the conserved cysteine through the conserved F or W. The order of the fields is clone size, D gene, J gene, V gene, CDR3 protein, CDR3 DNA. The D gene is left open where the match is weak. Expanded clones are given a class, and other clones once, few, many or no size at all.

- TRBD2 TRBJ2-1 TRBV20-1 CSATPLAGGLNEQFF TGCAGTGCCACCCCACTAGCGGGAGGGCTAAATGAGCAGTTCTTC
- TRBD1 TRBJ1-1 TRBV13 CASTNRGATEAFF TGTGCCAGCACCAACAGGGGTGCCACTGAAGCTTTCTTT
many TRBD1 TRBJ1-5 TRBV7-8 CASSVLLGQGGIGSNQPQHF TGTGCCAGCAGCGTCCTGCTCGGACAGGGTGGGATCGGCAGCAATCAGCCCCAGCATTTT
many - TRBJ2-2 TRBV7-9 CASSLPGSQAGELFF TGTGCCAGCAGCTTACCCGGGAGCCAGGCCGGGGAGCTGTTTTTT
many - TRBJ2-6 TRBV10-3 CAISEFRTAPGANVLTF TGTGCCATCAGTGAGTTCAGGACAGCCCCTGGGGCCAACGTCCTGACTTTC
many TRBD1 TRBJ1-1 TRBV6-6 CASSYGVRGVTEAFF TGTGCCAGCAGTTACGGGGTCAGGGGGGTCACTGAAGCTTTCTTT
- TRBD2 TRBJ2-5 TRBV28 CASSPPALAGVETQYF TGTGCCAGCAGTCCGCCCGCTCTAGCGGGAGTTGAGACCCAGTACTTC
- TRBD1 TRBJ1-6 TRBV9 CASSVSRTGGKNSPLHF TGTGCCAGCAGCGTCTCTAGGACAGGGGGGAAGAATTCACCCCTCCACTTT
few - TRBJ1-2 TRBV6-5 CASSYTPMGGHGYTF TGTGCCAGCAGTTACACCCCAATGGGAGGGCATGGCTACACCTTC
few TRBD2 TRBJ2-1 TRBV4-2 CASSQAWTSGLYNEQFF TGTGCCAGCAGCCAAGCCTGGACTAGCGGGTTATACAATGAGCAGTTCTTC
many - TRBJ1-1 TRBV11-2 CASSSRGGEDTEAFF TGTGCCAGCAGCTCCCGTGGCGGAGAGGACACTGAAGCTTTCTTT
- TRBD2 TRBJ2-3 TRBV19 CASSISSGDETDTQYF TGTGCCAGTAGTATATCCAGCGGGGATGAAACAGATACGCAGTATTTT
many - TRBJ2-3 TRBV7-8 CASSPPRGPDTQYF TGTGCCAGCAGCCCCCCCCGTGGGCCCGATACGCAGTATTTT
many TRBD1 TRBJ1-2 TRBV11-2 CASSSLPGDSYGYTF TGTGCCAGCAGCTCACTACCCGGGGACAGCTATGGCTACACCTTC
many - TRBJ2-5 TRBV7-9 CASSTSGFWGVGLETQYF TGTGCCAGCAGCACGTCAGGATTTTGGGGAGTGGGGCTAGAGACCCAGTACTTC
few - TRBJ2-5 TRBV19 CASSIDTGLVETQYF TGTGCCAGTAGTATAGATACAGGGCTGGTGGAGACCCAGTACTTC
- - TRBJ2-7 TRBV19 CASSISFSYEQYF TGTGCCAGTAGTATATCCTTCTCCTACGAGCAGTACTTC
many - TRBJ2-7 TRBV7-2 CASSRSSYEQYF TGTGCCAGCAGCCGTAGCTCCTACGAGCAGTACTTC
many - TRBJ2-7 TRBV2 CASSGWGDHSSYEQYF TGTGCCAGCAGTGGCTGGGGGGACCACAGCTCCTACGAGCAGTACTTC
many - TRBJ2-7 TRBV7-9 CASSLRQQYEQYF TGTGCCAGCAGCTTACGGCAGCAGTACGAGCAGTACTTC
many - TRBJ2-3 TRBV11-3 CASSSLYTDTQYF TGTGCCAGCAGCTCCCTCTACACAGATACGCAGTATTTT
- TRBD1 TRBJ2-1 TRBV24-1 CATSDGQDPNEQFF TGTGCCACCAGTGATGGACAGGACCCCAATGAGCAGTTCTTC
many TRBD1 TRBJ2-3 TRBV5-4 CASSSDRVIIDTQYF TGTGCCAGCAGCTCGGACAGGGTTATAATAGATACGCAGTATTTT
- - TRBJ2-2 TRBV27 CASSLGRAAGELFF TGTGCCAGCAGTTTAGGCAGGGCGGCCGGGGAGCTGTTTTTT
many - TRBJ2-7 TRBV7-9 CASSTSEGTGEQYF TGTGCCAGCAGCACATCCGAGGGGACTGGCGAGCAGTACTTC